This T cell receptor (beta chain) was recorded in a study of T cells in women clearing cervical HPV infection (dated by TCRdb to between 2017 and 2018). Study-wide context: The cases were about 25 women with histologically confirmed HPV16-related CIN3 or worse, and 2 of these cases were invasive cancers. The controls were 25 or so women whose single incident HPV16 infection cleared within 12 months with no development of precancer or cancer. Blood from cases was collected at the visit at which the lesion was first identified, whereas blood from controls was collected once infection was no longer detected. Among cases, blood sampling came a median of approximately 150 days after lesion detection, with an interquartile range of about 85 to 200 days. Because only a few women had HLA typing data, the possibility that HLA type acted as a confounder could not be ruled out. An exploratory proof-of-principle case-control study, nested within the Guanacaste HPV Natural History Study in Costa Rica, was conducted to compare TCR repertoires across cervical HPV16 outcomes. Cases and controls were matched on age within five years and on year of sample collection. Median age was roughly 33 years in cases versus over 37 in controls, and baseline characteristics did not differ significantly. The parent cohort enrolled roughly 10,000 women aged 18 or older in Guanacaste, Costa Rica, during about 1992 to 1995 and followed them for less than 9 years. Five blinded duplicates per group were added as quality controls, giving roughly 60 samples: some 50 participants and around ten replicates.

Trimming removed 3 bases from V and 0 bases from J, leaving 9 bases between the germline ends. From a lookup of the germline V gene, CDR1 and CDR2 are SNHLY and FYNNEI. From the cysteine through the phenylalanine, the CDR3 covers 14 amino acids. Sequencing covers 33 bases of the CDR3, shown here with the frame starting at base 1. TCR beta CDR3 regions were amplified by multiplex PCR using the immunoSEQ assay from an average of around 1,200 ng genomic DNA per sample. The assay corrected primer bias using a complete synthetic TCR repertoire to establish an amplification baseline. The amplicons were sequenced using the Illumina platform. In the authors' own workflow: Sequences were error-corrected by clustering with frequency ratios and a modified nearest-neighbor algorithm, then analyzed in the immunoSEQ Analyzer with IMGT gene definitions. TCR richness and evenness were averaged over 20 rarefaction repeats at each rarefaction depth, excluding samples with fewer sequences than the depth. Wilcoxon rank sum tests with FDR correction were used to compare V, D and J gene relative abundances between the groups. For the blinded duplicates, the intraclass correlation was 95% to 96% for TCR richness and averaged about 76% across more than 60 gene segments. The table comes from immuneACCESS by way of TCRdb, which keeps in-frame sequences with V and J called. Part of the clones is missing from these tables; in studies checked, under half for an unresolved V gene and the rest for unknown reasons. The D gene and trimming were derived from the DNA, and the V and J assignments and clone size from that table. The sample table gives under 30,000 clones. Jointly, the top ten make up under 6.5% of the sample.

Every participant had a single incident cervical HPV16 infection, and women with prevalent HPV16 infections were excluded. Cervical HPV DNA was detected with MY09/MY11 PCR, and genotyping was done with dot-blot hybridization. About 14 mL of heparinized blood was centrifuged, after which the buffy coat was aliquoted, frozen at -30 degrees C, and then stored at -80 degrees C. Genomic DNA was extracted from buffy coat specimens using QIAGEN kits. With respect to this clone: Its antigen is currently not known. The read ends 3 residues shy of where the CDR3 ends; the end is completed using the germline J gene.

The paper as a whole reports these results and caveats: Because the number of T cells in each sample was unknown, differences in richness could reflect differing T-cell content rather than repertoire biology. Random forest classifiers that combined richness and V gene abundances separated cases from controls with an estimated AUC of less than 0.85. Because of the cross-sectional design, the study could not determine whether the associations came before infection or resulted from infection, and neither effector/memory subsets nor HPV-specific T cells were isolated. Cases had lower TRBV6-7 relative abundance than controls (about 0.1% versus 0.15%; Bonferroni P = 0.0008). TCR repertoire richness was significantly higher in CIN3+ cases than in controls across sequencing depths, while evenness did not differ.

The source of this sequence is a woman aged 18-70 years with a cervical HPV16 infection that either progressed to CIN3+ or cleared (not recorded which). The specimen sequenced was blood buffy coat. The sequence joins TRBV2 to TRBJ2-7, with no D gene named confidently. CDR3 DNA (partial): TGTGCCAGCAGTGATGCGGAACGCTCCTACGAG. Its translation is CASSDAERSYE. From start to end, the CDR3 is CASSDAERSYEQYF.